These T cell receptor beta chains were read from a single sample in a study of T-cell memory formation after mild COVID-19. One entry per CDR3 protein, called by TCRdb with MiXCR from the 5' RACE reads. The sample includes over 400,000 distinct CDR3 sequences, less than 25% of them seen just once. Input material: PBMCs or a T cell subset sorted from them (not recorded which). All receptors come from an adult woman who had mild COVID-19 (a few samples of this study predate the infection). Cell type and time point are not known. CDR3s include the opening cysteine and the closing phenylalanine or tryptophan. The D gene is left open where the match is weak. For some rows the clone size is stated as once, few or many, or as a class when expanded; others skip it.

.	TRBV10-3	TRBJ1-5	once	TGTGCCATCAGTGCAACCGGGACGTCGAATCAGCCCCAGCATTTT	CAISATGTSNQPQHF
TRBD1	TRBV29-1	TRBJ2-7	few	TGCAGCGTTGACGTGCAGGGGGCCTACGAGCAGTACTTC	CSVDVQGAYEQYF
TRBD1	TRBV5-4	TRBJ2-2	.	TGTGCCAGCAGCCCAGGAGGGACAGGGGGCCCCGGGGAGCTGTTTTTT	CASSPGGTGGPGELFF
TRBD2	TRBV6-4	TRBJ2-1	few	TGTGCCAGCAGTGTTGGCGGGGGGACGGTTAATGAGCAGTTCTTC	CASSVGGGTVNEQFF
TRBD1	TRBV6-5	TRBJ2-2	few	TGTGCCAGCCGTGACTACCGGTCTTCACAGGGGCGAAGCACCGGGGAGCTGTTTTTT	CASRDYRSSQGRSTGELFF
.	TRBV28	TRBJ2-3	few	TGTGCCAGCAGCTTCCCCCTCGTAGGCAGGGCGCAGTATTTT	CASSFPLVGRAQYF
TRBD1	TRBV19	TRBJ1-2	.	TGTGCCAGTAGCAGGGGGCAAGGCTACACCTTC	CASSRGQGYTF
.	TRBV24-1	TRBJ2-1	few	TGTGCCACCAGCACCGGGACACTATTCTACAATGAGCAGTTCTTC	CATSTGTLFYNEQFF
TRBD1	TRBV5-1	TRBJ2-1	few	TGCGCCAGCAGCTGGGGGGACAGGGATTACAATGAGCAGTTCTTC	CASSWGDRDYNEQFF
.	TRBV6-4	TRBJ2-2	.	TGTGCCAGCAGTGACTCGGAGGGGGCCGACACCGGGGAGCTGTTTTTT	CASSDSEGADTGELFF
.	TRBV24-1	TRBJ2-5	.	TGTGCCACCAGTGATTTCCAGGTGTCCCCAGGGGAAGAGACCCAGTACTTC	CATSDFQVSPGEETQYF
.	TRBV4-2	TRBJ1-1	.	TGTGCCAGCAGCTCGCCCCCGAACACTGAAGCTTTCTTT	CASSSPPNTEAFF
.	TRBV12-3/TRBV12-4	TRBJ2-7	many	TGTGCCAGCAGCCAGGGCAGGGTGTGGGCCTACGAGCAGTACTTC	CASSQGRVWAYEQYF
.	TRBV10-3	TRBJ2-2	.	TGTGCCGTACAGGGTACCGGGGAGCTGTTTTTT	CAVQGTGELFF
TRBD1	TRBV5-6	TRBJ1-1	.	TGTGCCAGCAACCCAGGGGGCTACACTGAAGCTTTCTTT	CASNPGGYTEAFF
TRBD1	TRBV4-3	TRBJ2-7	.	TGCGCCAGCAGCCATGCAGACAGGGGGTTGGGAGAGCAGTACTTC	CASSHADRGLGEQYF
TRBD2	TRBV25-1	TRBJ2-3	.	TGTGCCAGCAGTGAAAGACTAGCGGGGGCCCGTTCTAGCACAGATACGCAGTATTTT	CASSERLAGARSSTDTQYF
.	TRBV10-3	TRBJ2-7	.	TGTGCCATCAGTGTTGTTGCCAGTTACACCTACGAGCAGTACTTC	CAISVVASYTYEQYF
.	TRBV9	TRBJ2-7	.	TGTGCCAGCAGCCCGGGACTCGGGACTCTCTACGAGCAGTACTTC	CASSPGLGTLYEQYF
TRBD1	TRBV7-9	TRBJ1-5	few	TGTGCCAGCAGCCCTCAGGGGGGAAGCAATCAGCCCCAGCATTTT	CASSPQGGSNQPQHF
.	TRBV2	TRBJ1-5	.	TGTGCCAGCAGTTGGGGGGAGAATCAGCCCCAGCATTTT	CASSWGENQPQHF
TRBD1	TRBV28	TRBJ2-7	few	TGTGCCAGCAGTTCTCCGGGACAGGGAAACGAGCAGTACTTC	CASSSPGQGNEQYF
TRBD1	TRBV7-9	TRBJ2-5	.	TGTGCCAGCAGCCCACGACAGGGTTGGGAACAAGAGACCCAGTACTTC	CASSPRQGWEQETQYF
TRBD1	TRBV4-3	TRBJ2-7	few	TGCGCCAGCAGCTTAGGACAGGGGGCTATCAACGAGCAGTACTTC	CASSLGQGAINEQYF
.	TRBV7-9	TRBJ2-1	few	TGTGCCAGCAGCCTACAGGGTTTTAGTTCCTACAATGAGCAGTTCTTC	CASSLQGFSSYNEQFF
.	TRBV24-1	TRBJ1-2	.	TGTGCCACCAGTGATCCTCCGGGACCGACTTCCTATGGCTACACCTTC	CATSDPPGPTSYGYTF
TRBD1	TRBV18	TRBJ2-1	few	TGTGCCAGCTCAACCCGGGACAGCGATGAGCAGTTCTTC	CASSTRDSDEQFF
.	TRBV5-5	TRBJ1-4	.	TGTGCCAGCAGAGTAGGGGGGCCGGCTGAAAAACTGTTTTTT	CASRVGGPAEKLFF
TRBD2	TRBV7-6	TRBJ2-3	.	TGTGCCAGCAGACAGAGCGGGAGTGGGACAGATACGCAGTATTTT	CASRQSGSGTDTQYF
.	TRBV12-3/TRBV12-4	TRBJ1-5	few	TGTGCCAGCAGGCCCGGGACGTCTACGGGCAATCAGCCCCAGCATTTT	CASRPGTSTGNQPQHF
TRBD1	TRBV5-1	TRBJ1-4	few	TGCGCCAGCAGCCAGGGACAGGCTAATGAAAAACTGTTTTTT	CASSQGQANEKLFF
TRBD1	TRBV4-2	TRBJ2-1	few	TGTGCCAGCAGCCAAGGACGACAGGGTATCTACAATGAGCAGTTCTTC	CASSQGRQGIYNEQFF
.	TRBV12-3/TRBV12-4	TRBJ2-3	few	TGTGCCAGCAGTTTCGGGCACATCACAGATACGCAGTATTTT	CASSFGHITDTQYF
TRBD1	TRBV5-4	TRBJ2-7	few	TGTGCCAGCAGCTTTAGTGACAGGGAAATCTACGAGCAGTACTTC	CASSFSDREIYEQYF
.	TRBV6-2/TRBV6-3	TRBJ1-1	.	TGTGCCAGCAGTTACTCGAACTCCGGCAGCATTGAAGCTTTCTTT	CASSYSNSGSIEAFF
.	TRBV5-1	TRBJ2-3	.	TGCGCCAGCAGCTCCGGACAAGGATGGGATACGCAGTATTTT	CASSSGQGWDTQYF
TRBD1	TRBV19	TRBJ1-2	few	TGTGCCAGTAGTAACCCTACACCGGGACAGGGGAGGCTCTATGGCTACACCTTC	CASSNPTPGQGRLYGYTF